These 32 T cell receptor beta chains came from one sample sequenced in a study of blood T cell repertoires in COVID-19 (dated by TCRdb to 2020 to 2021). The library was prepared using the immunoSEQ multiplex PCR assay. The table comes from immuneACCESS by way of TCRdb, which keeps in-frame sequences with V and J called. Part of the clones is missing from these tables; in studies checked, under half for an unresolved V gene and the rest for unknown reasons. For this sample the table gives over 250,000 clones, of which around 85% were detected only once. Together, the top ten hold approximately 9.9% of the sample. The sequenced material came from peripheral blood. The receptors here all came from a woman in her 70s with acute or convalescent COVID-19.

V and J are TRBV20-1 and TRBJ2-7; 7 bases agree with TRBD1. Germline assignment: CDR1 DFQATT and CDR2 SNEGSKA (reference sequence). This CDR3 region has 14 residues. Trimming cost V 3 bases and J 6 bases; bases outside gene matches: 11. For the CDR3, the DNA is TGCAGTGCTAGTAACAGGGGATTTGACGGCGAGCAGTACTTC. Encoded protein: CSASNRGFDGEQYF.

This chain joins TRBV9 and TRBJ2-6; 7 nucleotides match TRBD1. The junction had 9 bases not matched to a gene; V was cut back by 3 bases and J by 0 bases. Germline CDR1 reads SGDLS; CDR2 reads YYNGEE. The CDR3 covers 18 residues. The CDR3 sequence: CASSARTGGYSGANVLTF. CDR3 nucleotide sequence: TGTGCCAGCAGCGCCAGGACAGGCGGATACTCTGGGGCCAACGTCCTGACTTTC.

This clone was seen only a few times. The chain is built from TRBV6-6 and TRBJ1-2, with D unresolved. The V end was cut by 7 bases, the J end by 5 bases, with 14 bases between. Germline CDR1 MNHNY, CDR2 SVGAGI (reference sequence). The CDR3 length is 13 residues. The CDR3 protein is CASNPTLVYGYTF. The DNA for the CDR3 is TGTGCCAGCAACCCGACATTGGTTTATGGCTACACCTTC.

The chain carries TRBV11-2 and TRBJ1-5; possible D gene TRBD1, 6 bases. The germline V and J ends were trimmed by 3 bases and 3 bases, with 9 bases remaining between them. This CDR3 contains 14 residues. CDR1 is SGHAT, CDR2 FQNNGV, per germline. CDR3 nucleotide sequence: TGTGCCAGCAGCTTTTCAGGGGCCAATCAGCCCCAGCATTTT. Translation: CASSFSGANQPQHF.

The rearrangement links TRBV7-9 to TRBJ1-2, with 7 bases aligning to TRBD1. The CDR3 contains 15 residues. The V gene's germline CDR1 is SEHNR and CDR2 FQNEAQ (reference sequence). J lost 4 bases, V lost 4 bases, and 9 bases had no gene match. The CDR3 DNA is TGTGCCAGCAGCTCCACAGGGGAGCCCTTCTATGGCTACACCTTC. The encoded protein is CASSSTGEPFYGYTF.

This clone was recorded only once. The chain carries TRBV9 and TRBJ1-1, with 7 positions matching TRBD1. The V gene end was trimmed by 0 bases and the J gene end by 0 bases; junction bases not matched to a gene: 2. Germline V CDR1 and CDR2: SGDLS, YYNGEE. The CDR3 contains 15 residues. Here the CDR3 reads CASSVAGGMNTEAFF. The CDR3 DNA reads TGTGCCAGCAGCGTAGCAGGGGGAATGAACACTGAAGCTTTCTTT. Drawing the rest from reference TRBV9 and TRBJ1-1, the complete variable domain is DSGVTQTPKHLITATGQRVTLRCSPRSGDLSVYWYQQSLDQGLQFLIQYYNGEERAKGNILERFSAQQFPDLHSELNLSSLELGDSALYFCASSVAGGMNTEAFFGQGTRLTVV.

This chain uses TRBV7-9 with TRBJ1-4; the D gene is possibly TRBD1 (6 bases). V shed 6 bases and J shed 5 bases, with 13 bases lying between them. CDR1 and CDR2 from the germline V gene are SEHNR and FQNEAQ (reference sequence). The CDR3 sequence is 14 residues long. CDR3: CASRNQQGNEKLFF. CDR3 nucleotides: TGTGCCAGCAGGAACCAGCAGGGGAATGAAAAACTGTTTTTT.

The J gene is TRBJ1-1, the V gene TRBV5-1, with 9 positions matching TRBD1. This CDR3 has 14 amino acids. Looked up from germline, CDR1 is SGHRS and CDR2 is YFSETQ. With 4 bases clipped from V and 3 bases from J, the junction kept 4 bases outside the gene matches. The CDR3 region has the DNA TGCGCCAGCAGCCTACAGGGGGCCCACACTGAAGCTTTCTTT. This sequence encodes CASSLQGAHTEAFF. Full variable domain (outside the CDR3, taken from reference TRBV5-1 and TRBJ1-1): KAGVTQTPRYLIKTRGQQVTLSCSPISGHRSVSWYQQTPGQGLQFLFEYFSETQRNKGNFPGRFSGRQFSNSRSEMNVSTLELGDSALYLCASSLQGAHTEAFFGQGTRLTVV.

This sequence joins TRBV7-2 and TRBJ2-7, with a possible D match to TRBD1 (5 bases). Germline V gives CDR1 SGHTA, CDR2 FQGNSA. The CDR3 is 13 residues long. The ends were cut back, 3 bases at V and 3 bases at J, with 9 bases in the middle. The CDR3 nucleotides read TGTGCCAGCAGCTTCCCAGGGAACTACGAGCAGTACTTC. Its translation: CASSFPGNYEQYF.

This clone occurred once. The rearrangement links TRBV2 to TRBJ1-5; TRBD1 matches 9 bases. The CDR3 is made up of 15 amino acids. V was pared by 4 bases and J by 3 bases, with 4 bases of the junction left unmatched. Germline-derived CDR1 and CDR2 are SNHLY and FYNNEI. CDR3 sequence reads: CASSVDRGLNQPQHF. The DNA for the CDR3 is TGTGCCAGCAGTGTGGACAGGGGCCTCAATCAGCCCCAGCATTTT.

The chain recombines TRBV7-6 with TRBJ1-1; D might be TRBD1 (6 bases). V lost 5 bases and J 7 bases, leaving 17 bases between the germline ends. Germline-derived CDR1 and CDR2 are SGHVS and FNYEAQ. The CDR3 spans 14 residues. CDR3 sequence reads: CASSQGGEWNEAFF. The DNA of the CDR3 is TGTGCCAGCAGCCAAGGGGGGGAGTGGAATGAAGCTTTCTTT. Full variable domain (rest looked up from reference TRBV7-6 and TRBJ1-1): GAGVSQSPRYKVTKRGQDVALRCDPISGHVSLYWYRQALGQGPEFLTYFNYEAQQDKSGLPNDRFSAERPEGSISTLTIQRTEQRDSAMYRCASSQGGEWNEAFFGQGTRLTVV.

The V call is TRBV6-5, the J call TRBJ1-1; no clear D gene. Germline V gives CDR1 MNHEY, CDR2 SVGAGI. The CDR3 consists of 13 residues. Trimming took 5 bases from V and 3 from J, leaving 10 bases between them. The CDR3 sequence is CASSNPGDTEAFF. The CDR3 nucleotides are TGTGCCAGCAGTAACCCCGGGGACACTGAAGCTTTCTTT.

This clone was seen a handful of times. The chain couples TRBV28 to TRBJ2-1; a possible D gene is TRBD2 (7 bases). The CDR3 extends over 16 amino acids. The V end lost 7 bases, the J end lost 1 base, and 17 bases lay between the germline ends. Germline lookup yields CDR1 MDHEN and CDR2 SYDVKM. CDR3 nucleotides: TGTGCCAGCATATGGGGGGGCTCCTGGTCCTACAATGAGCAGTTCTTC. This encodes CASIWGGSWSYNEQFF.

This clone appeared once. The rearrangement uses TRBV29-1 and TRBJ1-2; no firm D call. From germline, CDR1 is SQVTM and CDR2 ANQGSEA. The CDR3 runs 10 residues. V was pared by 7 bases and J by 7 bases, with 10 bases between. The chain's CDR3 is CSGGEAGYTF. The CDR3 nucleotides are TGCAGCGGTGGGGAGGCTGGCTACACCTTC.

The rearrangement links TRBV10-2 to TRBJ1-5, with a weak D call TRBD1 (5 bases). The germline V gene has CDR1 WSHSY and CDR2 SAAADI. Trimming left V 6 bases short and J 3 bases short, with 15 bases between. The CDR3 consists of 15 residues. CDR3 in amino acids: CASRVGRVPNQPQHF. CDR3 nucleotide sequence: TGCGCCAGCAGGGTCGGCAGGGTTCCCAATCAGCCCCAGCATTTT.

The gene calls are TRBV19 and TRBJ1-1; 9 positions match TRBD1. The CDR3 runs 15 residues. Germline V gives CDR1 LNHDA, CDR2 SQIVND (reference sequence). V trimming: 6 bases; J trimming: 5 bases; junction bases outside the gene matches: 10. The DNA for the CDR3 is TGTGCCAGTAGCACGACGAACAGGGGGCGGACTGAAGCTTTCTTT. This codes for CASSTTNRGRTEAFF.

About this clone: At the DNA level, this CDR3 is encoded by other sequences in the same sample as well. The chain is built from TRBV12-3 or TRBV12-4 and TRBJ1-2, with D perhaps TRBD1 (6 bases). The CDR3 covers 13 residues. Trimming shortened V by 6 bases and J by 2 bases, and 10 bases separated the two germline ends. CDR3 sequence: CASSLTGNYGYTF. The CDR3 coding sequence is TGTGCCAGCAGCCTGACAGGAAACTATGGCTACACCTTC.

The chain couples TRBV20-1 to TRBJ1-2; possible D gene TRBD1, 5 bases. This CDR3 has 11 residues. Per germline, CDR1 DFQATT and CDR2 SNEGSKA (reference sequence). The ends were cut back, 7 bases at V and 10 bases at J, with 16 bases in the middle. CDR3 sequence: CSVTPGGTYTF. The CDR3 DNA reads as TGCAGTGTTACCCCGGGGGGGACCTACACCTTC.

Here the CDR3 DNA reads TGTGCTAGTGGTTTGCTTCCTGGAAACACCATATATTTT. Protein sequence: CASGLLPGNTIYF. This sequence joins TRBV12-5 and TRBJ1-3, with unresolved D. Germline CDR1 reads LGHNT; CDR2 reads FRNRAP. The V end was cut by 2 bases, the J end by 2 bases, with 4 bases between. The CDR3 covers 13 residues.

This clone was counted a few times. Other DNA sequences in the same sample also yield this CDR3. The chain uses TRBV6-5 and TRBJ1-1; 10 nucleotides agree with TRBD1. V was clipped by 5 bases and J by 6 bases; unmatched bases: 3. CDR1 is MNHEY and CDR2 is SVGAGI in the germline V gene. This CDR3 has 13 amino acids. CDR3 protein: CASSRTGGAEAFF. The CDR3 DNA sequence: TGTGCCAGCAGTCGGACAGGGGGGGCTGAAGCTTTCTTT.

V usage is TRBV6-5 and J usage is TRBJ1-3, with D hard to call. Germline V gene sequence: CDR1 MNHEY, CDR2 SVGAGI. This CDR3 is built from 14 residues. The V end was cut by 6 bases, the J end by 7 bases, with 16 bases between. In DNA, the CDR3 is TGTGCCAGCAGGACCGGTGCCGGGGAGAACACCATATATTTT. Translated: CASRTGAGENTIYF.

For this clone: Other DNA sequences within the sample encode an identical CDR3. V and J are TRBV6-6 and TRBJ2-7, with TRBD1 identical over 9 bases. V was pared by 1 base and J by 7 bases, with 11 bases of the junction left unmatched. Germline CDR1 is MNHNY and CDR2 is SVGAGI (reference sequence). The CDR3 contains 16 residues. CDR3 sequence reads: CASSYYPGQGPREQYF. The DNA for the CDR3 is TGTGCCAGCAGTTACTACCCCGGACAGGGGCCGAGGGAGCAGTACTTC.

The rearrangement joins TRBV25-1 to TRBJ1-3; D remains unclear. The CDR3 covers 17 residues. Germline CDR1 MGHDK, CDR2 SYGVNS. The V end lost 1 base, the J end lost 0 bases, and 13 bases lay between the germline ends. The CDR3 bases are TGTGCCAGCAGTGAATGGGGAGGAGGATACTCTGGAAACACCATATATTTT. As protein: CASSEWGGGYSGNTIYF.

In DNA, the CDR3 is TGTGCCAGCAGCCCCGGGACTAGCGAAGTTACGCAGTATTTT. Translation gives CASSPGTSEVTQYF. The V and J genes are TRBV7-9 and TRBJ2-3, with 10 positions matching TRBD2. The V and J ends lost 5 bases and 8 bases, in that order; junction bases with no gene match: 7. This CDR3 region has 14 residues. Germline CDR1 reads SEHNR; CDR2 reads FQNEAQ (reference sequence).

The chain employs TRBV19 and TRBJ1-4; a weak D match, TRBD1 (5 bases). The ends were cut back, 4 bases at V and 0 bases at J, with 9 bases in the middle. The V gene's germline CDR1 is LNHDA and CDR2 SQIVND (reference sequence). The CDR3 runs to 15 residues. The CDR3 region is CASSTQGTTNEKLFF. The DNA for the CDR3 is TGTGCCAGTAGTACCCAGGGTACAACTAATGAAAAACTGTTTTTT.

CDR3 sequence reads: CASSDLGPQNTEAFF. The CDR3 DNA reads as TGTGCCAGCAGTGACCTGGGGCCGCAGAACACTGAAGCTTTCTTT. The chain uses TRBV2 and TRBJ1-1, with a tentative D call TRBD1 (5 bases). The germline CDR1 and CDR2 sequences are SNHLY and FYNNEI. The CDR3 length is 15 residues. With 3 bases removed from V and 1 base from J, the gap between germline ends came to 12 bases.

This CDR3 is CASSPRQGNYEQYF. In DNA form, the CDR3 reads TGTGCCAGCAGCCCGCGACAGGGAAACTACGAGCAGTACTTC. This chain joins TRBV5-4 and TRBJ2-7, with TRBD1 matching over 7 bases. The germline V gene encodes CDR1 SGHNT and CDR2 YYREEE (reference sequence). V was clipped by 4 bases and J by 3 bases; unmatched bases: 7. This CDR3 contains 14 residues. The whole variable domain, remainder taken from reference TRBV5-4 and TRBJ2-7, is ETGVTQSPTHLIKTRGQQVTLRCSSQSGHNTVSWYQQALGQGPQFIFQYYREEENGRGNFPPRFSGLQFPNYSSELNVNALELDDSALYLCASSPRQGNYEQYFGPGTRLTVT.

The chain has TRBV23-1 and TRBJ1-1; D is perhaps TRBD1 (6 bases). TRBV23-1 is recorded as an ORF, its role being uncertain. The CDR3 consists of 12 residues. V was pared by 9 bases and J by 5 bases, with 13 bases between. The DNA of the CDR3 is TGCGCCAGGGGACACTCGGGAACTGAAGCTTTCTTT. It is translated as CARGHSGTEAFF.

V usage is TRBV7-2 and J usage is TRBJ1-1; a weak D match, TRBD1 (5 bases). Germline lookup yields CDR1 SGHTA and CDR2 FQGNSA. V was cut by 3 bases and J by 10 bases, with 18 bases left in between. The CDR3 has 14 amino acids. The CDR3 nucleotides read TGTGCCAGCAGCTTCAATGGGGGGAGGACTCCAGCTTTCTTT. This translates into CASSFNGGRTPAFF.

This sequence joins TRBV30 and TRBJ2-7, with TRBD1 as a possible D gene (7 bases). The CDR3 is 14 residues long. Germline CDR1 reads GTSNPN; CDR2 reads SVGIG (reference sequence). Trimming took 0 bases from V and 4 from J, leaving 13 bases between them. The CDR3 loop reads CAWSVGGGEYEQYF. CDR3 DNA: TGTGCCTGGAGTGTCGGAGGGGGCGAATACGAGCAGTACTTC.

This chain connects TRBV27 to TRBJ1-1; D unclear. With 5 bases removed from V and 6 bases from J, the gap between germline ends came to 16 bases. The CDR3 is 14 amino acids. Germline V lookup: CDR1 MNHEY, CDR2 SMNVEV (reference sequence). For the CDR3, the DNA is TGTGCCAGCAGTCTCCTGGAGGGTGGGGCTGAAGCTTTCTTT. This encodes CASSLLEGGAEAFF.

The rearrangement joins TRBV7-8 to TRBJ2-2; TRBD1 is a possible D gene (6 bases). The V end lost 5 bases, the J end lost 10 bases, and 23 bases lay between the germline ends. CDR1 is SGHVS, CDR2 FQNEAQ, per germline. This CDR3 is built from 16 residues. CDR3 bases: TGTGCCAGCAGCCCTACAGGGTCGGTGGGTGGCGTGGAGCTGTTTTTT. Amino acids: CASSPTGSVGGVELFF. Filled out from reference TRBV7-8 and TRBJ2-2, the complete variable domain reads GAGVSQSPRYKVAKRGQDVALRCDPISGHVSLFWYQQALGQGPEFLTYFQNEAQLDKSGLPSDRFFAERPEGSVSTLKIQRTQQEDSAVYLCASSPTGSVGGVELFFGEGSRLTVL.